This is a list of T cell receptor beta chains from one sample in a study of T cells in Graves' hyperthyroidism and ophthalmopathy. TCRdb reprocessed the multiplex PCR reads via MiXCR and lists one record per CDR3 protein. The data contain about 200,000 distinct CDR3 sequences, about 15% of them singletons. Sequenced material: blood. These receptors were obtained from a woman between 45 and 65 years old with Graves' hyperthyroidism. The conserved cysteine and the conserved F or W are not part of the CDR3 here.

len	v_gene	CDR3aa
12	TRBV20-1	SARDGEHQETQY
13	TRBV30	AWSRTGVGTDTQY
13	TRBV19	ASSTLAGPYNEQF
12	TRBV20-1	SAPRTSGAYEQY
13	TRBV12-3/TRBV12-4	ASRRQGPGTDTQY
11	TRBV18	ASSPLWNTEAF
13	TRBV5-6	ASSLADREQGIQY
9	TRBV10-3	AIREQETQY
13	TRBV20-1	SAIAGALKNTEAF
13	TRBV7-7	ASSLGTGGPGTQY
13	TRBV5-1	ASSPARGGNSPLH
13	TRBV7-3	ASSTTSGGTDTQY
12	TRBV5-1	ASAHGTAEAEAF
11	TRBV12-5	TSGLARYQPQH
15	TRBV7-8	ASSLVQRGLGANVLT
11	TRBV5-1	ASSLDTNYEQY
9	TRBV7-9	ASSQGDIQY
11	TRBV20-1	SARVGTSGEQY
13	TRBV9	ASSALSTSSNEQF
16	TRBV30	AWSLFRGTSGSTDTQY
14	TRBV19	ASRELTGLEGDTQY